The clone carrying this T cell receptor beta chain was detected ten times or more. Germline CDR1 and CDR2: SGHKS and YYEKEE (reference sequence). This CDR3 has 15 amino acids. The junction had 5 bases not matched to a gene; V was cut back by 2 bases and J by 3 bases. The data were obtained in a study of Graves' ophthalmopathy and Graves' hyperthyroidism. Scientists amplified the TCR beta CDR3 regions from RNA transcripts. Second-round multiplex PCR came after first-round RT-PCR with HTBI primers. TCRdb itself ran the multiplex PCR reads through MiXCR, one entry per CDR3 protein. The profile shows about 400,000 distinct CDR3 sequences, around 21% of them singletons.

The J gene is TRBJ1-5, the V gene TRBV5-5; 7 bases are shared with TRBD1. Material: peripheral blood. This sequence was found in a woman aged 18-35 years with stable Graves' hyperthyroidism. CDR3 sequence (DNA): TGTGCCAGCAGCTTTACAGGGGATGCCAATCAGCCCCAGCATTTT. Its protein product is CASSFTGDANQPQHF.